The 17 T cell receptor beta chains listed next were all sequenced from one sample in a study of radiation and T cells in renal cell carcinoma. Profiled with immunoSEQ multiplex PCR; TCRdb holds only in-frame clones, not every one. Of just over 150,000 clones detected, around 90% appear once; the ten largest clones hold roughly 13%. The time point: blood 2 weeks post-SBRT. Treatment reported: 15 Gy SBRT to primary tumor, nephrectomy 4 weeks later. Sequenced material: blood, taken from a patient whose treatment included radiotherapy and nephrectomy. The receptors were gathered from a woman in her forties or fifties with renal cell carcinoma.

The chain links TRBV19 to TRBJ1-1, with D perhaps matching TRBD1 (5 bases). CDR3 size: 16 residues. Trimming pared 0 bases from V and 1 base from J, leaving 12 bases between. From germline, CDR1 is LNHDA and CDR2 SQIVND (reference sequence). CDR3 in DNA: TGTGCCAGTAGTATAGACAGGGAAGGTTCGAACACTGAAGCTTTCTTT. Translation: CASSIDREGSNTEAFF.

The chain's CDR3 is CASSLEGLGVYEQYF. CDR3 coding DNA: TGTGCCAGCAGCTTAGAGGGTCTGGGGGTCTACGAGCAGTACTTC. This chain links TRBV7-2 with TRBJ2-7; possibly TRBD1 or TRBD2 for D (5 bases each). Germline loops: CDR1 SGHTA, CDR2 FQGNSA. V was cut by 1 base and J by 3 bases, with 13 bases left in between. This CDR3 contains 15 residues.

The chain recombines TRBV7-2 with TRBJ1-1; TRBD1 might be the D (6 bases). The germline V gene encodes CDR1 SGHTA and CDR2 FQGNSA. V lost 5 bases and J lost 4, with 17 bases in between. The CDR3 has 15 amino acids. CDR3 sequence reads: CASSRGGDRATEAFF. The CDR3 DNA reads TGTGCCAGCAGCCGAGGGGGGGACCGGGCCACTGAAGCTTTCTTT.

This clone showed up just once. This chain links TRBV13 with TRBJ1-1, with unresolved D. The length of the CDR3 is 17 residues. CDR1 and CDR2 (germline): PRHDT, FYEKMQ (reference sequence). Deletions cut 0 bases from V and 0 bases from J, with 14 bases between. The chain's CDR3 is CASSLGPGWEMNTEAFF. CDR3 sequence (DNA): TGTGCCAGCAGCTTAGGACCGGGATGGGAGATGAACACTGAAGCTTTCTTT.

The chain uses TRBV14 and TRBJ2-1; 7 bases are a match to TRBD1. V lost 4 bases, J lost 0 bases, and 9 bases stayed unmatched. Germline V gene sequence: CDR1 SGHDN, CDR2 FVKESK. This CDR3 has 17 residues. The CDR3 nucleotides are TGTGCCAGCAGCCGAGGGACAGCTCCGAGCTCCTACAATGAGCAGTTCTTC. Amino acid sequence: CASSRGTAPSSYNEQFF.

The rearrangement joins TRBV5-1 to TRBJ1-6, with 10 bases identical to TRBD1. Trimming took 6 bases from V and 7 from J; bases not matched to a gene: 4. The germline V gene has CDR1 SGHRS and CDR2 YFSETQ. There are 14 residues in the CDR3. The CDR3 nucleotides read TGCGCCAGCACGCGACAGGGGGCGAATTCACCCCTCCACTTT. This sequence encodes CASTRQGANSPLHF.

The chain couples TRBV5-1 to TRBJ1-1, with D unresolved. This CDR3 has 19 amino acids. Per germline, CDR1 SGHRS and CDR2 YFSETQ. The V gene lost 5 bases and the J gene lost 5 bases, with 31 bases spanning the gap. CDR3 in DNA: TGCGCCAGCAGGTTCCATACCGGACTTATGGACCCCCTGGGGACTGAAGCTTTCTTT. Translated, it gives CASRFHTGLMDPLGTEAFF.

This clone was seen once. This chain links TRBV13 with TRBJ2-7, with 7 positions matching TRBD1. V lost 5 bases and J lost 0; bases outside the gene matches: 7. Germline V gene data show CDR1 as PRHDT and CDR2 as FYEKMQ (reference sequence). The CDR3 is 15 amino acids. CDR3 region: CASSVRGSHSYEQYF. The CDR3, as DNA: TGTGCCAGCAGCGTCAGGGGGAGTCACTCCTACGAGCAGTACTTC.

In nucleotides, the CDR3 is TGTGCCAGCAGTGGAGGGGGGGGTGAAAAACTGTTTTTT. Translation gives CASSGGGGEKLFF. The rearrangement joins TRBV2 to TRBJ1-4; D is perhaps TRBD1 (6 bases). V lost 4 bases and J lost 7, with 10 bases in between. The germline CDR1 and CDR2 sequences are SNHLY and FYNNEI. The length of the CDR3 is 13 residues.

The V call is TRBV5-1, the J call TRBJ1-1, with TRBD1 matching over 10 bases. V lost 7 bases, J lost 0 bases, and 6 bases stayed unmatched. This CDR3 has 15 residues. CDR1 is SGHRS, CDR2 YFSETQ, per germline. The CDR3 loop reads CASSRDRGLNTEAFF. The CDR3 DNA reads TGCGCCAGCTCCCGGGACAGGGGTTTGAACACTGAAGCTTTCTTT.

The chain recombines TRBV7-8 with TRBJ2-7; 12 positions match TRBD2. V trimming: 1 base; J trimming: 5 bases; junction bases outside the gene matches: 15. This CDR3 has 19 residues. CDR1 is SGHVS and CDR2 is FQNEAQ in the germline V gene. The CDR3 reads CASSLVPIVLLAGGHEQYF. CDR3 DNA sequence: TGTGCCAGCAGCTTAGTCCCAATCGTGCTACTAGCGGGGGGTCACGAGCAGTACTTC. Complete variable domain (other parts from reference TRBV7-8 and TRBJ2-7): GAGVSQSPRYKVAKRGQDVALRCDPISGHVSLFWYQQALGQGPEFLTYFQNEAQLDKSGLPSDRFFAERPEGSVSTLKIQRTQQEDSAVYLCASSLVPIVLLAGGHEQYFGPGTRLTVT.

V is TRBV14 and J is TRBJ1-1; tentative D call: TRBD1 (6 bases). The V gene lost 4 bases and the J gene lost 12 bases, with 18 bases spanning the gap. Germline loops: CDR1 SGHDN, CDR2 FVKESK. The CDR3 covers 13 residues. CDR3 DNA: TGTGCCAGCAGCCCCCTGGACAGTGCCACAACTTTCTTT. Its protein is CASSPLDSATTFF.

The V call is TRBV5-8, the J call TRBJ1-1; D might be TRBD1 (5 bases). The CDR3 has 15 residues. V lost 0 bases and J lost 4, with 13 bases in between. CDR1 and CDR2 (germline): SGHTS, YDEGEE. CDR3 nucleotides: TGTGCCAGCAGCTTGGTACGGCAGGGTGGCACTGAAGCTTTCTTT. Its translation is CASSLVRQGGTEAFF.

The chain employs TRBV19 and TRBJ1-1; D not certain. This CDR3 is 13 amino acids long. The V end was cut by 4 bases, the J end by 7 bases, with 13 bases between. The germline gives CDR1 LNHDA, CDR2 SQIVND (reference sequence). CDR3 residues: CASSNRADGEAFF. CDR3 sequence (DNA): TGTGCCAGTAGTAACCGGGCCGACGGTGAAGCTTTCTTT.

The rearrangement uses TRBV6-1 and TRBJ2-3; a weak D match, TRBD1 (6 bases). Germline assignment: CDR1 MNHNS and CDR2 SASEGT. V was cut by 4 bases and J by 1 base, with 12 bases left in between. This CDR3 contains 15 residues. The CDR3 DNA follows: TGTGCCAGCAGTGCAGCAGGGGAACGCACAGATACGCAGTATTTT. Amino acids: CASSAAGERTDTQYF.

About this clone: This may be a read error: a much more frequent sequence differs by one nucleotide. The chain has TRBV19 and TRBJ1-5, with 8 bases matching TRBD1. Germline V gene data show CDR1 as LNHDA and CDR2 as SQIVND (reference sequence). The CDR3 totals 15 residues. CDR3 DNA: TGTGTCAGTAGTAGCGACAGGGGAAGCAATCAGCCCCAGCATTTT. Translated, it gives CVSSSDRGSNQPQHF. The full variable domain, with the rest looked up from reference TRBV19 and TRBJ1-5, is DGGITQSPKYLFRKEGQNVTLSCEQNLNHDAMYWYRQDPGQGLRLIYYSQIVNDFQKGDIAEGYSVSREKKESFPLTVTSAQKNPTAFYLCVSSSDRGSNQPQHFGDGTRLSIL.

The chain joins TRBV6-1 to TRBJ2-7; possibly TRBD1 for D (5 bases). The CDR3 covers 15 residues. Germline-derived CDR1 and CDR2 are MNHNS and SASEGT. V gave up 2 bases and J gave up 3 bases, with 14 bases separating them. The CDR3 loop is CASSEYSTDFYEQYF. The CDR3 nucleotides read TGTGCCAGCAGTGAATATTCGACAGATTTCTACGAGCAGTACTTC.